This is a list of T cell receptor beta chains from one sample in a study of T cell responses to AZD1222 COVID-19 vaccine. Produced via immunoSEQ multiplex PCR; TCRdb's table is partial and in-frame only. The table lists roughly 130,000 clones, approximately 86% of them singletons. The starting material was peripheral blood, obtained on day 0 of AZD1222 vaccination. These receptors came from an adult in good health. Each CDR3 is given with its conserved first and last residue. The order of the fields is D gene, V gene, CDR3 protein. D genes are given only for firm matches.

TRBD1,TRBV9,CASSVGTGENTEAFF
NA,TRBV28,CASSSRDTTYEQYF
NA,TRBV28,CASSQPRNSPLHF
NA,TRBV5-1,CASSLATDNSPLHF
NA,TRBV6-1,CASSEKASSSYNEQFF
NA,TRBV5-6,CASSLGWTGNYGYTF
TRBD1,TRBV5-1,CASSSAETGTYEQYF
NA,TRBV29-1,CSVDKGTGELFF
NA,TRBV7-2,CASSQTQTVSYEQYF
TRBD2,TRBV11-2,CASSSGTSGGGISYEQYF
TRBD2,TRBV6-2/TRBV6-3,CASSYTSGGGDEQFF
NA,TRBV7-2,CASSLGGTGNTIYF
NA,TRBV7-9,CASSPQGYGNQPQHF
NA,TRBV5-1,CASSPGGTADYEQYF
NA,TRBV5-1,CASSLAGSYEQYF